This T cell receptor (beta chain) was obtained from a study of identical twins. TCRdb itself ran the 5' RACE reads through MiXCR, one entry per CDR3 protein. There are hundreds of thousands of distinct CDR3 sequences in the sample; about 7% occur only once, and less than 2% lies in the top ten. V was trimmed by 7 bases and J by 2 bases, leaving 17 bases between them. CDR3 length equals 15 residues. The same specimen was also included in a second study, on yellow fever vaccine responses in identical twins.

V and J are TRBV12-3 or TRBV12-4 and TRBJ1-2; perhaps TRBD1 as D (5 bases). The sample taken for sequencing was PBMCs. This TCR derives from a woman aged 18-35 years in good health. The CDR3 loop is CASILAGGGNYGYTF. CDR3 DNA sequence: TGTGCCAGCATCCTCGCTGGGGGGGGAAACTATGGCTACACCTTC.